This T cell receptor beta chain is drawn from a study of response to subunit inactivated influenza vaccine. The V end was cut by 4 bases, the J end by 2 bases, with 7 bases between. From germline, CDR1 is LGHDT and CDR2 YNNKEL (reference sequence). The CDR3 runs to 13 residues. Study-wide results and caveats: Authors suggested seasonal influenza vaccinations each recruit few new T cells.

Points on this clonotype: The antigen is undetermined. It may be a read error: a sequence one base away is much more abundant. As the CDR3 is not closed by the conserved phenylalanine or tryptophan, this likely results from a read error.

TCRdb re-derived calls from the RT-PCR reads in MiXCR, one entry per CDR3 protein. Here the sample spans 490,000 or so distinct CDR3 sequences, roughly 8.2% being singletons. This TCR was recovered from a man aged 50 to 69 who received an inactivated influenza vaccine. Here the sequenced sample was PBMCs from blood, taken around 25 months after vaccination. The genes are TRBV3-1 and TRBJ2-3, with no clear D. The CDR3 DNA sequence: TGTGCCAGCAGCCGCCGGACCACAGATACGCAGTATTCT. It translates to CASSRRTTDTQYS.